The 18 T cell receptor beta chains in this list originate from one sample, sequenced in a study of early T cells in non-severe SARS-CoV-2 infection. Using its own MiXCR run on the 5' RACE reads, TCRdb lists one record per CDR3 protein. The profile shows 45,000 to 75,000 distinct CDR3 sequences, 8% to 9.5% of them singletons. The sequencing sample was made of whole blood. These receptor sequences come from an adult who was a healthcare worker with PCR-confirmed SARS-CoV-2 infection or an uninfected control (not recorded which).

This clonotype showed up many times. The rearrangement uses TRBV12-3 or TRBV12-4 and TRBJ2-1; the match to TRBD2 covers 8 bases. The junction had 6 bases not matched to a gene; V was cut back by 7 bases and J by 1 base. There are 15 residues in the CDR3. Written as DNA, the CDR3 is TGTGCCAGCAATCCGGGACTAGGTTCCTACAATGAGCAGTTCTTC. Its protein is CASNPGLGSYNEQFF.

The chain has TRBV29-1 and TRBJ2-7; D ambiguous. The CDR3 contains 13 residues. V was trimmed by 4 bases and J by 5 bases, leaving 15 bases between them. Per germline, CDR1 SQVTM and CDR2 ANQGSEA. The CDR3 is CSVGDFLGHEQYF. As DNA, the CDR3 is TGCAGCGTTGGAGACTTCTTAGGCCACGAGCAGTACTTC.

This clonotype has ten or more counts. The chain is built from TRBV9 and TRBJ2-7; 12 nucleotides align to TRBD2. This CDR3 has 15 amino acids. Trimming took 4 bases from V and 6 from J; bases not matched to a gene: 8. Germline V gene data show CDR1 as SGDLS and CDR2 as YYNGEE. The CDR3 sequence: CASSLGLAGGREQYF. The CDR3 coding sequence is TGTGCCAGCAGCTTGGGACTAGCGGGCGGTCGCGAGCAGTACTTC.

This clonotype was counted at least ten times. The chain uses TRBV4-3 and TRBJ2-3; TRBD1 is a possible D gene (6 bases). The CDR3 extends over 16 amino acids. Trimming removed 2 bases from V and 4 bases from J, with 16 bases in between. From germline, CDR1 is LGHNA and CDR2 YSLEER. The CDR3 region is CASSQTAISGADTQYF. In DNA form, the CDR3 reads TGCGCCAGCAGCCAAACCGCAATATCAGGGGCAGATACGCAGTATTTT.

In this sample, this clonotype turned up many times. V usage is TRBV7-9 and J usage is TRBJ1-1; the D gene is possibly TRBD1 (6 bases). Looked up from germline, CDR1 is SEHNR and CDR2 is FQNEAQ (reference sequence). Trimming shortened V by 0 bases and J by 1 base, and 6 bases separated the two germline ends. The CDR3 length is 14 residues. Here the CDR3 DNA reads TGTGCCAGCAGCTTAGCAGGGGGGAACACTGAAGCTTTCTTT. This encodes CASSLAGGNTEAFF.

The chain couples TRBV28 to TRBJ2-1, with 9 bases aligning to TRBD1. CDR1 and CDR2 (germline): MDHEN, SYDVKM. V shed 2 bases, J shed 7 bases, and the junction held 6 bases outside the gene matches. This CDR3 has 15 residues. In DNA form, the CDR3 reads TGTGCCAGCAGTTTACTACAGGGGGCGATGAATGAGCAGTTCTTC. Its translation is CASSLLQGAMNEQFF.

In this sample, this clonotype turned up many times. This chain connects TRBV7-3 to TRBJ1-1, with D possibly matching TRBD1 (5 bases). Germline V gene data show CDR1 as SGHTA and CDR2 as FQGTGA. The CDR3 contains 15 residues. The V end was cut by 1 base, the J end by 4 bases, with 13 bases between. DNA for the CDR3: TGTGCCAGCAGCTTAATGGGGCCGGGAGGCACTGAAGCTTTCTTT. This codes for CASSLMGPGGTEAFF.

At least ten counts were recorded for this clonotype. The CDR3 sequence: CSVVFWASTDGYTF. CDR3 DNA sequence: TGCAGCGTTGTATTTTGGGCGAGTACTGATGGCTACACCTTC. The chain has TRBV29-1 and TRBJ1-2; D call uncertain. The CDR3 is made up of 14 amino acids. Germline assignment: CDR1 SQVTM and CDR2 ANQGSEA. V dropped 4 bases and J dropped 6 bases, with 18 bases sitting between them.

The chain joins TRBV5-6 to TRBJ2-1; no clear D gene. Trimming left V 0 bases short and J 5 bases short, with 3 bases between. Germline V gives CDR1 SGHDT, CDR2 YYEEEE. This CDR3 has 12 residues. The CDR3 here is CASSLVDNEQFF. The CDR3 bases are TGTGCCAGCAGCTTGGTGGACAATGAGCAGTTCTTC.

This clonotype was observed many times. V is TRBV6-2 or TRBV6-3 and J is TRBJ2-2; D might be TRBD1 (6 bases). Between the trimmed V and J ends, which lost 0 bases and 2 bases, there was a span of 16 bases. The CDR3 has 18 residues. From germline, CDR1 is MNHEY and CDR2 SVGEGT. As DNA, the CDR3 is TGTGCCAGCAGTTACTCGTCTTACCACAGGGATAACACCGGGGAGCTGTTTTTT. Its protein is CASSYSSYHRDNTGELFF.

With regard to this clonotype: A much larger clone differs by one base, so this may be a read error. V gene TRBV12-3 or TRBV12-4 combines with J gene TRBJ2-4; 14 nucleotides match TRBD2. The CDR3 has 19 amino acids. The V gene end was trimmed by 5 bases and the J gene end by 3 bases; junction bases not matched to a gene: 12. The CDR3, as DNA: TGTGCCAGCAGTCCCTGGGGGACTAGCGGGAGCGGGGACAAAAACATTCAGTACTTC. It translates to CASSPWGTSGSGDKNIQYF.

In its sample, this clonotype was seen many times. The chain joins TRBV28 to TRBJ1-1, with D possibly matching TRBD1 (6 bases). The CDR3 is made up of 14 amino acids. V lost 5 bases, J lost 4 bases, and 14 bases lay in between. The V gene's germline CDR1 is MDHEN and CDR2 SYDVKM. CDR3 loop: CASSPKGGSTEAFF. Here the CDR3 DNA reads TGTGCCAGCAGTCCGAAAGGGGGTAGCACTGAAGCTTTCTTT.

The CDR3 spells CASSSGQGRDEQYF. CDR3 sequence (DNA): TGTGCCAGCAGTTCCGGACAGGGTCGCGACGAGCAGTACTTC. The V gene is TRBV12-3 or TRBV12-4, the J gene TRBJ2-7; 8 bases are shared with TRBD1. V was clipped by 4 bases and J by 5 bases; unmatched bases: 7. CDR3 size: 14 residues.

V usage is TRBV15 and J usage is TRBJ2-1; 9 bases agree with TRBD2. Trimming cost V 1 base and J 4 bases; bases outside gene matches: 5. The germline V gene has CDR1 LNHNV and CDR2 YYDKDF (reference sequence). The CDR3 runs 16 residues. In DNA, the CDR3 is TGTGCCACCAGCAGAGTCCCCAGCGGGAGGTACAATGAGCAGTTCTTC. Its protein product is CATSRVPSGRYNEQFF. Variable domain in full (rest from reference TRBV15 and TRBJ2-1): DAMVIQNPRYQVTQFGKPVTLSCSQTLNHNVMYWYQQKSSQAPKLLFHYYDKDFNNEADTPDNFQSRRPNTSFCFLDIRSPGLGDTAMYLCATSRVPSGRYNEQFFGPGTRLTVL.

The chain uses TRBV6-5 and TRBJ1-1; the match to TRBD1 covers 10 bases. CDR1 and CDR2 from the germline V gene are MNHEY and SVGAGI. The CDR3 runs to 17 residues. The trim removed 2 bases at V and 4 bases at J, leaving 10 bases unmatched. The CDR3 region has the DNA TGTGCCAGCAGTTACCTCCGGGACAGGGGATCTATCACTGAAGCTTTCTTT. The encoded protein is CASSYLRDRGSITEAFF.

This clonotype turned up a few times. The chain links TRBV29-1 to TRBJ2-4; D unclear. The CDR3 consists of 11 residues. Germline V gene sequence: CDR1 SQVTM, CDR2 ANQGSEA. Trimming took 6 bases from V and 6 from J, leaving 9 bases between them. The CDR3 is CSVLRGNIQYF. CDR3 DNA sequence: TGCAGCGTCCTACGCGGAAACATTCAGTACTTC.

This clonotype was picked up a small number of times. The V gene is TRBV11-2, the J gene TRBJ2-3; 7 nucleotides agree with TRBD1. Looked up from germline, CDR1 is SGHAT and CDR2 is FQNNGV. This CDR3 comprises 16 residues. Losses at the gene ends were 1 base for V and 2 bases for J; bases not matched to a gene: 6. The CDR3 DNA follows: TGTGCCAGCAGCTTAGTCCGGGACAGATTCACAGATACGCAGTATTTT. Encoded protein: CASSLVRDRFTDTQYF.

This CDR3 reads CSITSGTQETQYF. DNA of the CDR3: TGCAGCATAACGTCCGGGACGCAAGAGACCCAGTACTTC. The chain joins TRBV29-1 to TRBJ2-5; D may be TRBD1 or TRBD2 (5 bases each). V was clipped by 8 bases and J by 2 bases, with 15 bases between them. The CDR3 is 13 amino acids. The V gene's germline CDR1 is SQVTM and CDR2 ANQGSEA.